This T cell receptor (beta chain) was sequenced during a study of cytomegalovirus exposure and HLA in healthy donors. With regard to this clone: Antigen unknown.

Germline CDR1 and CDR2: SGHDT and YYEEEE. CDR3 length: 15 amino acids. J gave up 3 bases and V 4 bases, and 6 bases lay outside the gene matches. Notes on the study in general: TCR beta chains associated with HLA were, in a later analysis, more clonally expanded than equally common others.

The PCR contained 60 Vbeta and 13 Jbeta primers. Clones were sequenced by immunoSEQ multiplex PCR, and TCRdb holds only the in-frame ones, with some missing. The sample lists roughly 200,000 clones, around 76% occurring once. The specimen sequenced was PBMCs. The chain combines TRBV5-6 with TRBJ2-1; 8 bases are shared with TRBD1. The sequence was collected from a man younger than 45 in good health and CMV-seronegative. CDR3 bases: TGTGCCAGCAGCAGGACAGGGCCGGTCTACAATGAGCAGTTCTTC. Its protein is CASSRTGPVYNEQFF. The complete variable domain, with remaining parts taken from reference TRBV5-6 and TRBJ2-1, reads DAGVTQSPTHLIKTRGQQVTLRCSPKSGHDTVSWYQQALGQGPQFIFQYYEEEERQRGNFPDRFSGHQFPNYSSELNVNALLLGDSALYLCASSRTGPVYNEQFFGPGTRLTVL.